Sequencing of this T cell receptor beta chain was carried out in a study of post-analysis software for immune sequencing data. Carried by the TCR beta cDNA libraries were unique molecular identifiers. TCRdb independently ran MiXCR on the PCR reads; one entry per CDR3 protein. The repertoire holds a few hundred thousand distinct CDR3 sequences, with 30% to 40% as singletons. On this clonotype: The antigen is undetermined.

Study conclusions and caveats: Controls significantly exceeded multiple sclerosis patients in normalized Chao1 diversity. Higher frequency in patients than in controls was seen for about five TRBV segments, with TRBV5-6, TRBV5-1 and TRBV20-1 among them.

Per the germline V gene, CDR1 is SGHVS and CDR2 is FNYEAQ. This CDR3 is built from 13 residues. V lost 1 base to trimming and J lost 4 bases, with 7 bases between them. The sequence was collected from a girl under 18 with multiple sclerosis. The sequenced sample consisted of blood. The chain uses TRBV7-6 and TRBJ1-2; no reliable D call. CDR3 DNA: TGTGCCAGCAGCTTAGATGTAGGCTATGGCTACACCTTC. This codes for CASSLDVGYGYTF.